These 7 T cell receptor beta chains were sequenced from one sample in a study of tumor and adjacent non-tumor tissue in lung cancer. The library came from three nested PCR rounds adapted from ARM-PCR protocols. TCRdb reanalysed the multiplex PCR reads using MiXCR and keeps one entry per CDR3 protein. The table shows some 80,000 distinct CDR3 sequences, with just under 75% occurring only once. RNA was extracted from bulk tissue without any cell sorting. What was sequenced was lung tumor tissue. The receptors come from a middle-aged woman with non-small cell lung cancer.

This clonotype was counted many times. The chain recombines TRBV20-1 with TRBJ2-2; a weak D match, TRBD2 (7 bases). Germline CDR1 DFQATT, CDR2 SNEGSKA (reference sequence). V was cut by 5 bases and J by 4 bases, with 17 bases left in between. CDR3 length equals 15 residues. The CDR3 reads CSAAMGGAPTGELFF. The CDR3 DNA reads as TGCAGTGCTGCGATGGGGGGGGCCCCCACCGGGGAGCTGTTTTTT.

In the case of this clonotype: The CDR3 end shows no conserved phenylalanine or tryptophan, and so a read error is likely. This chain joins TRBV6-5 and TRBJ2-1; 8 nucleotides line up with TRBD2. Trimming took 7 bases from V and 5 from J; bases not matched to a gene: 7. Germline V gene lookup returns CDR1 MNHEY and CDR2 SVGAGI. CDR3 length: 14 amino acids. The CDR3 coding sequence is TGTGCCAGCATATCCTGGACTAGCCACAATGAGCAGTTCCTC. Translation gives CASISWTSHNEQFL.

About this clonotype: The CDR3 carries no conserved terminal phenylalanine or tryptophan, so it likely arises from a read error. It is unclear where the CDR3 begins or ends on the DNA, so no DNA is shown, and the CDR3 is as TCRdb lists it. The CDR3 loop reads CASSQVRGLGGYTI. The J gene is TRBJ1-2, the V gene TRBV4-1; the D call TRBD1 from the table was never checked on the DNA. A total of 14 residues make up the CDR3, ends included. Germline CDR1 is MGHRA and CDR2 is YSYEKL.

There are many counts of this clonotype. J is TRBJ1-1 and V is TRBV5-5; no clear D. V lost 4 bases to trimming and J lost 5 bases, with 9 bases between them. The V gene's germline CDR1 is SGHKS and CDR2 YYEKEE (reference sequence). CDR3 length equals 12 residues. The CDR3 DNA reads as TGTGCCAGCAGCCCAGTCAGAACTGAAGCTTTCTTT. It yields the protein CASSPVRTEAFF.

As for this clonotype: The junction departs from germline at one end; a sequencing error may be responsible. This chain links TRBV29-1 with TRBJ2-1; a possible D gene is TRBD2 (5 bases). Germline V lookup: CDR1 SQVTM, CDR2 ANQGSEA. This CDR3 spans 13 amino acids. The CDR3 DNA sequence: TGCATCGTTTCCCGGGATAGCGCGGCTGAGCAGTTCTTC. Its translation is CIVSRDSAAEQFF.

The V and J genes are TRBV29-1 and TRBJ2-3; D gene ambiguous. The CDR3 runs 12 residues. Germline lookup yields CDR1 SQVTM and CDR2 ANQGSEA. With 4 bases removed from V and 2 bases from J, the gap between germline ends came to 7 bases. In DNA form, the CDR3 reads TGCAGCGTTGGGGCTTCCACAGATACGCAGTATTTT. Translation: CSVGASTDTQYF.

This clonotype was found a few times. A much larger clone lies one base from this, so it may be a read error. V usage is TRBV6-2 or TRBV6-3 and J usage is TRBJ2-1; the D is unclear. CDR3 length equals 12 residues. CDR1 and CDR2 (germline): MNHEY, SVGEGT. Trimming shortened V by 10 bases and J by 7 bases, and 14 bases separated the two germline ends. As DNA, the CDR3 is TGTGCCAACAGCCGCTATGGTAATGAGCAGTTCTTC. Its protein product is CANSRYGNEQFF.